Shown below are 31 T cell receptor beta chains from a single sample sequenced in a study of a mutant IDH1 vaccine in newly diagnosed glioma. Documented time point: week 35, safety follow-up. Doses comprised 300 ug of mutant IDH1 20-mer peptide each, plus topical imiquimod. Repertoires were generated with immunoSEQ multiplex PCR, while TCRdb's copy carries only in-frame clones and drops some. The sample consists of nearly 55,000 clones, around four fifths of them appearing once. For these TCRs, the target antigens are not known. The sample in question was PBMCs, obtained from a glioma patient whose treatment included an IDH1 peptide vaccine. These receptors were obtained from a woman aged 18 to 35 with glioma.

This chain connects TRBV18 to TRBJ2-2; maybe TRBD2 (5 bases). CDR1 and CDR2 (germline): KGHSH, LQKENI. The CDR3 spans 15 residues. Trimming took 4 bases from V and 3 from J, leaving 12 bases between them. DNA for the CDR3: TGTGCCAGCTCACACCGGGATCGTTACACCGGGGAGCTGTTTTTT. Translating gives CASSHRDRYTGELFF.

CDR3 region: CASTSRGLGADTQYF. The CDR3 DNA follows: TGTGCCAGCACCAGCCGAGGACTAGGAGCAGATACGCAGTATTTT. The chain has TRBV2 and TRBJ2-3; 7 bases agree with TRBD2. Germline loops: CDR1 SNHLY, CDR2 FYNNEI. V was pared by 7 bases and J by 4 bases, with 11 bases of the junction left unmatched. This CDR3 has 15 residues.

The chain employs TRBV16 and TRBJ1-1; 7 bases agree with TRBD1. Unmatched junction bases numbered 1, after V lost 5 bases and J lost 7 bases. Germline lookup yields CDR1 KGHSY and CDR2 FQNENV. This CDR3 is 11 amino acids long. For the CDR3, the DNA is TGTGCCAGCAGCACAGGGGTTGAAGCTTTCTTT. Protein: CASSTGVEAFF.

The chain employs TRBV29-1 and TRBJ1-2; the match to TRBD1 covers 9 bases. The V segment lost 5 bases and the J segment 4 bases; nucleotides outside the gene matches: 5. The CDR3 has 13 amino acids. Germline values: CDR1 SQVTM, CDR2 ANQGSEA. The CDR3 DNA reads TGCAGCGTTCCGGGACAGGGATTCTATGGCTACACCTTC. Its translation is CSVPGQGFYGYTF.

The CDR3 loop is CASSITWTPNTEAFF. The DNA for the CDR3 is TGCGCCAGCAGCATAACCTGGACCCCGAACACTGAAGCTTTCTTT. The chain recombines TRBV5-1 with TRBJ1-1; D gene ambiguous. Germline V gives CDR1 SGHRS, CDR2 YFSETQ. Between the trimmed V and J ends, which lost 4 bases and 1 base, there was a span of 14 bases. This CDR3 has 15 residues.

This clone has just one count. CDR3 nucleotide sequence: TGTGCCAGCTCATCCCGTTCCCGGGACAGGGTTCGTGAGCAGTACTTC. As protein: CASSSRSRDRVREQYF. The J gene is TRBJ2-7, the V gene TRBV18, with 9 bases identical to TRBD1. The length of the CDR3 is 16 residues. J gave up 7 bases and V 5 bases, and 15 bases lay outside the gene matches. Germline loops: CDR1 KGHSH, CDR2 LQKENI.

The chain has TRBV5-1 and TRBJ1-1, with 9 positions matching TRBD1. Per the germline V gene, CDR1 is SGHRS and CDR2 is YFSETQ. J gave up 1 base and V 0 bases, and 1 base lay outside the gene matches. This CDR3 spans 15 amino acids. The DNA of the CDR3 is TGCGCCAGCAGCTTGGGGGACAGGGCGAACACTGAAGCTTTCTTT. Protein sequence: CASSLGDRANTEAFF.

This sequence joins TRBV7-8 and TRBJ1-5; D gene unclear. There are 14 residues in the CDR3. Germline CDR1 SGHVS, CDR2 FQNEAQ. Trimming removed 1 base from V and 6 bases from J, with 10 bases in between. CDR3 sequence: CASSLGRTAQPQHF. In nucleotides, the CDR3 is TGTGCCAGCAGCTTAGGCAGGACGGCTCAGCCCCAGCATTTT.

This clone was seen only once. This chain connects TRBV7-9 to TRBJ2-5; possible D gene TRBD2, 6 bases. V was shortened by 5 bases and J by 0 bases, with 19 bases between the two germline ends. Germline CDR1 reads SEHNR; CDR2 reads FQNEAQ (reference sequence). The CDR3 loop spans 17 amino acids. CDR3 amino acids: CASSGSGVDTYQETQYF. The CDR3 bases are TGTGCCAGCAGCGGATCGGGAGTTGACACGTACCAAGAGACCCAGTACTTC.

V is TRBV2 and J is TRBJ1-3; D not resolved. Per germline, CDR1 SNHLY and CDR2 FYNNEI. The ends were cut back, 7 bases at V and 4 bases at J, with 17 bases in the middle. The CDR3 is 15 amino acids. CDR3 sequence reads: CASTRDQIVGNTIYF. In DNA, the CDR3 is TGTGCCAGCACCCGGGATCAGATCGTCGGAAACACCATATATTTT. The full variable domain, rest sourced from reference TRBV2 and TRBJ1-3, is EPEVTQTPSHQVTQMGQEVILRCVPISNHLYFYWYRQILGQKVEFLVSFYNNEISEKSEIFDDQFSVERPDGSNFTLKIRSTKLEDSAMYFCASTRDQIVGNTIYFGEGSWLTVV.

This clone has only one observation. The chain carries TRBV27 and TRBJ1-5; TRBD1 agrees at 7 bases. V trimming: 6 bases; J trimming: 0 bases; junction bases outside the gene matches: 11. The CDR3 totals 17 residues. Germline V gene lookup returns CDR1 MNHEY and CDR2 SMNVEV (reference sequence). The CDR3 here is CASRRDSSTYSNQPQHF. For the CDR3, the DNA is TGTGCCAGCAGGAGGGACAGTTCTACTTATAGCAATCAGCCCCAGCATTTT.

The V call is TRBV6-5, the J call TRBJ2-5; the D call may be TRBD1 or TRBD2 (5 bases each). V was trimmed by 1 base and J by 5 bases, leaving 11 bases between them. Germline V gene lookup returns CDR1 MNHEY and CDR2 SVGAGI. CDR3 length: 14 residues. The CDR3, as DNA: TGTGCCAGCAGTTACTGGCCCTGGGGGGAGACCCAGTACTTC. It is translated as CASSYWPWGETQYF.

The rearrangement joins TRBV6-1 to TRBJ2-5; D may be TRBD2 (5 bases). This CDR3 is built from 12 residues. The germline V gene has CDR1 MNHNS and CDR2 SASEGT. V gave up 7 bases and J gave up 7 bases, with 13 bases separating them. CDR3 loop: CASTQPAGTQYF. The CDR3 region has the DNA TGTGCCAGCACCCAACCCGCGGGGACCCAGTACTTC.

The J gene is TRBJ1-3, the V gene TRBV4-1; D not certain. This CDR3 has 15 residues. Looked up from germline, CDR1 is MGHRA and CDR2 is YSYEKL. With 0 bases removed from V and 0 bases from J, the gap between germline ends came to 6 bases. DNA of the CDR3: TGCGCCAGCAGCCAAGATCATCCCTCTGGAAACACCATATATTTT. Protein: CASSQDHPSGNTIYF.

The chain links TRBV25-1 to TRBJ2-7; D is uncertain. Trimming removed 4 bases from V and 7 bases from J, with 8 bases in between. CDR3 length: 11 amino acids. CDR1 MGHDK and CDR2 SYGVNS come from the germline V gene. CDR3 coding DNA: TGTGCCAGCAGTGCTTTTGGGGAGCAGTACTTC. This sequence encodes CASSAFGEQYF.

V gene TRBV7-2 combines with J gene TRBJ1-6; D uncertain. The germline V and J ends were trimmed by 2 bases and 6 bases, with 8 bases remaining between them. CDR1 is SGHTA, CDR2 FQGNSA, per germline. This CDR3 comprises 14 residues. The CDR3 loop is CASSLSRVNSPLHF. As DNA, the CDR3 is TGTGCCAGCAGCTTAAGCCGGGTTAATTCACCCCTCCACTTT.

V and J are TRBV11-1 and TRBJ1-1; 7 bases are a match to TRBD1. The CDR3 has 16 amino acids. In germline, CDR1 is SGHAT, CDR2 FQDESV (reference sequence). V shed 0 bases, J shed 0 bases, and the junction held 4 bases outside the gene matches. CDR3 in DNA: TGTGCCAGCAGCTTAGCGGGGACAGATATGAACACTGAAGCTTTCTTT. Amino acid sequence: CASSLAGTDMNTEAFF.

The chain combines TRBV2 with TRBJ2-7; 7 nucleotides align to TRBD1. The junction had 11 bases not matched to a gene; V was cut back by 6 bases and J by 3 bases. Germline V CDR1 and CDR2: SNHLY, FYNNEI. This CDR3 region has 15 residues. CDR3 coding DNA: TGTGCCAGCAGAGACAGGGTGGGAACTATCTACGAGCAGTACTTC. It yields the protein CASRDRVGTIYEQYF.

The V gene is TRBV19, the J gene TRBJ1-2; 10 bases align to TRBD1. The germline CDR1 and CDR2 sequences are LNHDA and SQIVND (reference sequence). V lost 7 bases and J lost 7; bases outside the gene matches: 12. The CDR3 covers 15 residues. CDR3 in DNA: TGTGCCAGTACCAGTATGGCGACAGGGGGCACTGGCTACACCTTC. Translating gives CASTSMATGGTGYTF.

The chain uses TRBV4-2 and TRBJ1-3, with D hard to call. Germline V gene data show CDR1 as LGHNA and CDR2 as YNFKEQ. CDR3 size: 13 residues. The V gene lost 1 base and the J gene lost 3 bases, with 4 bases spanning the gap. Here the CDR3 reads CASSQALGNTIYF. Here the CDR3 DNA reads TGTGCCAGCAGCCAAGCGCTTGGAAACACCATATATTTT.

V is TRBV30 and J is TRBJ1-2; unclear D gene. Per the germline V gene, CDR1 is GTSNPN and CDR2 is SVGIG (reference sequence). Trimming stripped 5 bases from V and 4 bases from J, with 8 bases between. This CDR3 contains 11 residues. In DNA form, the CDR3 reads TGTGCCTGGGCGAAGGTCTATGGCTACACCTTC. Translation gives CAWAKVYGYTF.

J is TRBJ2-7 and V is TRBV7-2; weak D call: TRBD1 (5 bases). The V end was cut by 4 bases, the J end by 4 bases, with 17 bases between. In germline, CDR1 is SGHTA, CDR2 FQGNSA. The CDR3 totals 15 residues. The CDR3 region is CASSWITGNLYEQYF. The CDR3 coding sequence is TGTGCCAGCAGCTGGATAACAGGAAATCTGTACGAGCAGTACTTC. The full variable domain, rest sourced from reference TRBV7-2 and TRBJ2-7, is GAGVSQSPSNKVTEKGKDVELRCDPISGHTALYWYRQSLGQGLEFLIYFQGNSAPDKSGLPSDRFSAERTGGSVSTLTIQRTQQEDSAVYLCASSWITGNLYEQYFGPGTRLTVT.

The chain combines TRBV5-4 with TRBJ2-1; no clear D. CDR1 and CDR2 (germline): SGHNT, YYREEE (reference sequence). The length of the CDR3 is 13 residues. Trimming pared 4 bases from V and 6 bases from J, leaving 11 bases between. CDR3 bases: TGTGCCAGCAGCCCCCGGCACCTCAATGAGCAGTTCTTC. It encodes CASSPRHLNEQFF.

The count of this clone is one. The J gene is TRBJ1-6, the V gene TRBV13; D remains ambiguous. V shed 9 bases and J shed 7 bases, with 16 bases lying between them. CDR1 is PRHDT, CDR2 FYEKMQ, per germline (reference sequence). The CDR3 is 14 residues long. Here the CDR3 reads CASAGPKLNSPLHF. The CDR3 DNA follows: TGTGCCAGTGCCGGGCCGAAGCTAAATTCACCCCTCCACTTT.

This chain links TRBV19 with TRBJ2-5; D perhaps matches TRBD1 (6 bases). V shed 0 bases and J shed 4 bases, with 18 bases lying between them. Germline V CDR1 and CDR2: LNHDA, SQIVND (reference sequence). The CDR3 covers 17 residues. The CDR3 sequence is CASSIEGRTGGPETQYF. CDR3 DNA sequence: TGTGCCAGTAGTATAGAGGGCAGGACTGGGGGCCCAGAGACCCAGTACTTC.

The chain joins TRBV12-1 to TRBJ2-7. TRBV12-1 is a known pseudogene. The length of the CDR3 is 11 residues. The CDR3 nucleotides are TGTGCCAGCAGCCGCAACTACGAGCAGTACTTC. Its translation: CASSRNYEQYF.

The J gene is TRBJ2-2, the V gene TRBV13; D might be TRBD2 (5 bases). Germline-derived CDR1 and CDR2 are PRHDT and FYEKMQ (reference sequence). The CDR3 has 18 residues. The V and J ends lost 4 bases and 0 bases respectively, with 18 bases between them. The CDR3, as DNA: TGTGCCAGCAGCTGGAGAGCGCGCGGAGGCTCGAACACCGGGGAGCTGTTTTTT. Translation: CASSWRARGGSNTGELFF.

The chain combines TRBV28 with TRBJ2-7; no reliable D call. Trimming took off 6 bases at V and 3 bases at J, with 15 bases between the two ends. The germline CDR1 and CDR2 sequences are MDHEN and SYDVKM. CDR3 length: 14 amino acids. The CDR3 spells CASRAPGRRYEQYF. The CDR3 DNA is TGTGCCAGCAGGGCACCGGGCAGACGCTACGAGCAGTACTTC.

V is TRBV27 and J is TRBJ2-5; no definite D call. The V end lost 4 bases, the J end lost 6 bases, and 12 bases lay between the germline ends. Germline lookup yields CDR1 MNHEY and CDR2 SMNVEV (reference sequence). This CDR3 has 13 residues. The CDR3 DNA reads as TGTGCCAGCAGTTCACAGTCCCAGCAGACCCAGTACTTC. Encoded protein: CASSSQSQQTQYF.

This sequence joins TRBV7-2 and TRBJ1-5; tentative D call: TRBD1 (5 bases). Trimming removed 1 base at V and 6 bases at J, with 13 bases between. The CDR3 contains 15 residues. Germline CDR1 and CDR2: SGHTA and FQGNSA. The CDR3 protein is CASSLEALGGQPQHF. CDR3 in DNA: TGTGCCAGCAGCTTAGAGGCGTTGGGGGGTCAGCCCCAGCATTTT.

This chain links TRBV20-1 with TRBJ2-5; 9 positions agree with TRBD1. Germline CDR1 is DFQATT and CDR2 is SNEGSKA (reference sequence). The V segment lost 5 bases and the J segment 5 bases; nucleotides outside the gene matches: 0. The CDR3 sequence is 11 residues long. CDR3 in amino acids: CSAGQGETQYF. The CDR3 DNA sequence: TGCAGTGCTGGACAGGGGGAGACCCAGTACTTC.